Following are 17 T cell receptor beta chains from one sample sequenced in a study of blood T cell repertoires in COVID-19. Sequencing was performed with immunoSEQ multiplex PCR; in TCRdb, only in-frame clones are kept and a portion is missing. The sample contains under 250,000 clones, about 83% of which appear only once. Sequencing was performed on peripheral blood. All receptors come from a woman older than 75 with COVID-19, enrolled during active disease.

The chain links TRBV2 to TRBJ2-1; TRBD2 agrees at 12 bases. V was pared by 7 bases and J by 5 bases, with 6 bases of the junction left unmatched. The CDR3 totals 15 residues. Per the germline V gene, CDR1 is SNHLY and CDR2 is FYNNEI. The CDR3 loop is CASTLLAGGNNEQFF. The CDR3 DNA sequence: TGTGCCAGCACCCTTCTAGCGGGGGGGAACAATGAGCAGTTCTTC. Supplemented by reference TRBV2 and TRBJ2-1, the full variable domain reads EPEVTQTPSHQVTQMGQEVILRCVPISNHLYFYWYRQILGQKVEFLVSFYNNEISEKSEIFDDQFSVERPDGSNFTLKIRSTKLEDSAMYFCASTLLAGGNNEQFFGPGTRLTVL.

The chain combines TRBV24-1 with TRBJ2-3, with TRBD1 identical over 7 bases. Germline CDR1 reads KGHDR; CDR2 reads SFDVKD. This CDR3 spans 18 amino acids. V shed 3 bases and J 6 bases; nucleotides not matched to a gene: 17. The CDR3 here is CATSDPATTGKGVDTQYF. CDR3 sequence (DNA): TGTGCCACCAGTGATCCTGCAACGACAGGGAAAGGAGTGGATACGCAGTATTTT.

This clone has just one count. The rearrangement joins TRBV12-3 or TRBV12-4 to TRBJ1-1, with D perhaps matching TRBD1 (5 bases). Trimming removed 7 bases from V and 5 bases from J, with 14 bases in between. This CDR3 is built from 13 residues. The CDR3 is CASTQGARTEAFF. The DNA of the CDR3 is TGTGCCAGCACCCAAGGGGCACGGACTGAAGCTTTCTTT.

The chain is built from TRBV7-8 and TRBJ1-1; D is perhaps TRBD1 (6 bases). V lost 5 bases and J 4 bases, leaving 14 bases between the germline ends. Germline V CDR1 and CDR2: SGHVS, FQNEAQ. The length of the CDR3 is 14 residues. CDR3 in amino acids: CASSQYRAPTEAFF. CDR3 bases: TGTGCCAGCAGCCAATACAGGGCTCCCACTGAAGCTTTCTTT.

The rearrangement joins TRBV3-1 (or the pseudogene TRBV3-2) to TRBJ1-5; 7 positions agree with TRBD1. This CDR3 has 16 residues. J lost 0 bases, V lost 2 bases, and 4 bases had no gene match. The V gene's germline CDR1 is LGHDT and CDR2 YNNKEL (reference sequence). The CDR3 here is CASSQNGQVSNQPQHF. The CDR3 DNA is TGTGCCAGCAGCCAAAACGGACAGGTTAGCAATCAGCCCCAGCATTTT.

This clone was seen more than once but under ten times. The gene calls are TRBV30 and TRBJ2-2; 9 positions match TRBD1. With 2 bases clipped from V and 4 bases from J, the junction kept 2 bases outside the gene matches. Germline lookup yields CDR1 GTSNPN and CDR2 SVGIG (reference sequence). The CDR3 is made up of 14 amino acids. CDR3 DNA sequence: TGTGCCTGGAGTACGGGACAGGGCACCGGGGAGCTGTTTTTT. Amino acids: CAWSTGQGTGELFF.

This clone was recorded only once. The chain uses TRBV5-5 and TRBJ2-2; the D gene is possibly TRBD2 (5 bases). This CDR3 region has 14 residues. With 0 bases removed from V and 7 bases from J, the gap between germline ends came to 10 bases. Germline V gives CDR1 SGHKS, CDR2 YYEKEE (reference sequence). In nucleotides, the CDR3 is TGTGCCAGCAGCTTGGAGAGGGTTATCGGGGAGCTGTTTTTT. Amino acid sequence: CASSLERVIGELFF.

V and J are TRBV3-1 (or the pseudogene TRBV3-2) and TRBJ1-6, with a possible D match to TRBD1 (6 bases). The CDR3 is 12 residues long. Deletions cut 10 bases from V and 9 bases from J, with 13 bases between. Germline V gives CDR1 LGHDT, CDR2 YNNKEL (reference sequence). This CDR3 reads CATGVLGSPLHF. For the CDR3, the DNA is TGTGCCACAGGGGTATTGGGTTCACCCCTCCACTTT.

This chain links TRBV3-1 (or the pseudogene TRBV3-2) with TRBJ1-4, with 8 bases identical to TRBD1. CDR1 and CDR2 from the germline V gene are LGHDT and YNNKEL (reference sequence). CDR3 size: 21 residues. V was clipped by 0 bases and J by 0 bases; unmatched bases: 15. In nucleotides, the CDR3 is TGTGCCAGCAGCCAAGAACCCCCCAGGGGGCGATCATCAGCAACTAATGAAAAACTGTTTTTT. Amino acid sequence: CASSQEPPRGRSSATNEKLFF.

V is TRBV7-3 and J is TRBJ2-7; D is possibly TRBD1 (5 bases). CDR1 and CDR2 from the germline V gene are SGHTA and FQGTGA. Trimming took off 2 bases at V and 2 bases at J, with 10 bases between the two ends. There are 14 residues in the CDR3. CDR3 nucleotide sequence: TGTGCCAGCAGCTTAGGAGACAGAACCTACGAGCAGTACTTC. Residues: CASSLGDRTYEQYF.

About this clone itself: Other nucleotide sequences from this sample produce the same CDR3. The chain is built from TRBV6-6 and TRBJ1-1, with D unclear. Per the germline V gene, CDR1 is MNHNY and CDR2 is SVGAGI (reference sequence). Trimming removed 5 bases from V and 5 bases from J, with 9 bases in between. The CDR3 extends over 12 amino acids. The CDR3 coding sequence is TGTGCCAGCAGTAACCGGGAGACTGAAGCTTTCTTT. Its protein product is CASSNRETEAFF.

The chain employs TRBV5-6 and TRBJ1-2, with a possible D match to TRBD1 (5 bases). Deletions cut 0 bases from V and 8 bases from J, with 14 bases between. Germline V CDR1 and CDR2: SGHDT, YYEEEE. CDR3 length equals 14 residues. This CDR3 is CASSLGQLGKGYTF. In DNA, the CDR3 is TGTGCCAGCAGCTTGGGACAGCTTGGGAAGGGCTACACCTTC. The variable domain in full, completed from reference TRBV5-6 and TRBJ1-2, reads DAGVTQSPTHLIKTRGQQVTLRCSPKSGHDTVSWYQQALGQGPQFIFQYYEEEERQRGNFPDRFSGHQFPNYSSELNVNALLLGDSALYLCASSLGQLGKGYTFGSGTRLTVV.

This clone was counted only a few times. The genes are TRBV9 and TRBJ1-2, with 8 positions matching TRBD1. This CDR3 comprises 19 residues. J was trimmed by 1 base and V by 8 bases; bases with no gene match: 22. The germline gives CDR1 SGDLS, CDR2 YYNGEE. The CDR3 sequence: CASSGQGGDTITRNYGYTF. The CDR3 DNA is TGTGCCAGTAGTGGACAGGGTGGTGACACGATCACGCGTAACTATGGCTACACCTTC. Supplemented by reference TRBV9 and TRBJ1-2, the full variable domain reads DSGVTQTPKHLITATGQRVTLRCSPRSGDLSVYWYQQSLDQGLQFLIQYYNGEERAKGNILERFSAQQFPDLHSELNLSSLELGDSALYFCASSGQGGDTITRNYGYTFGSGTRLTVV.

This clone appeared a few times. The chain is built from TRBV9 and TRBJ1-6; no clear D. Germline V lookup: CDR1 SGDLS, CDR2 YYNGEE. V gave up 3 bases and J gave up 8 bases, with 12 bases separating them. This CDR3 is 14 amino acids long. The CDR3 here is CASSAGIEDSPLHF. In nucleotides, the CDR3 is TGTGCCAGCAGCGCGGGGATAGAGGATTCACCCCTCCACTTT.

The genes are TRBV7-2 and TRBJ2-3; D uncertain. The V end lost 1 base, the J end lost 4 bases, and 9 bases lay between the germline ends. The CDR3 loop spans 14 amino acids. Germline CDR1 reads SGHTA; CDR2 reads FQGNSA. The CDR3 bases are TGTGCCAGCAGCTTAGTAAAAGCGTCAGATACGCAGTATTTT. It encodes CASSLVKASDTQYF.

Worth noting for this clone: The limits of the CDR3 on the DNA are not certain, so only TCRdb's listed CDR3 is given. The chain combines TRBV6-6 with TRBJ2-1; the table's D gene call, TRBD2, was not cross checked with the DNA. Germline V gene data show CDR1 as MNHNY and CDR2 as SVGAGI (reference sequence). The CDR3 adds up to 16 amino acids, both ends counted. This CDR3 reads CASSTSGLAGEREQFF.

The V and J genes are TRBV11-2 and TRBJ2-3, with D unresolved. The V end was cut by 2 bases, the J end by 3 bases, with 6 bases between. CDR3 length equals 13 residues. The V gene's germline CDR1 is SGHAT and CDR2 FQNNGV. The CDR3 DNA is TGTGCCAGCAGCTTACGGCGGACAGATACGCAGTATTTT. Translated: CASSLRRTDTQYF.